Listed here are 11 T cell receptor beta chains from one sample, sequenced in a study of Graves' ophthalmopathy and Graves' hyperthyroidism. From RNA, the CDR3 regions of TCR beta chains were amplified and sequenced. RT-PCR was first run with HTBI primers, then multiplex PCR in a second round. One entry per CDR3 protein, called by TCRdb with MiXCR from the multiplex PCR reads. The sample consists of approximately 700,000 distinct CDR3 sequences, about 38% of them appearing once. Sequencing was carried out using peripheral blood. These receptors were taken from an adult man with Graves' ophthalmopathy.

This clonotype appeared many times. V usage is TRBV5-6 and J usage is TRBJ2-7, with D perhaps given as TRBD1 or TRBD2 (5 bases each). Looked up from germline, CDR1 is SGHDT and CDR2 is YYEEEE. Trimming shortened V by 2 bases and J by 2 bases, and 8 bases separated the two germline ends. CDR3 length: 13 residues. The CDR3: CASSFGGTYEQYF. The DNA for the CDR3 is TGTGCCAGCAGCTTTGGGGGAACCTACGAGCAGTACTTC.

Turning to this clonotype: The junction departs from germline at one end; a sequencing error may be responsible. The chain couples TRBV7-2 to TRBJ2-2, with no clear D. The CDR3 totals 15 residues. CDR1 is SGHTA, CDR2 FQGNSA, per germline. The CDR3 DNA sequence: TGTGCCAGCAGCCTGCGACTGGCGAACATCGGGGAGCTGTTTTTT. Translated: CASSLRLANIGELFF.

This clonotype was seen ten or more times. The chain is built from TRBV19 and TRBJ1-2; no clear D gene. V was clipped by 5 bases and J by 7 bases, with 20 bases between them. CDR3 size: 15 residues. The germline V gene has CDR1 LNHDA and CDR2 SQIVND (reference sequence). In DNA, the CDR3 is TGTGCCAGTAGTGCGGCCAGCCCCGATTTAGGTGGCTACACCTTC. This gives the protein CASSAASPDLGGYTF.

This clonotype was counted ten times or more. The chain uses TRBV7-9 and TRBJ2-7, with D maybe TRBD2 (6 bases). CDR3 size: 13 residues. Per germline, CDR1 SEHNR and CDR2 FQNEAQ (reference sequence). The V and J ends lost 3 bases and 2 bases respectively, with 8 bases between them. DNA of the CDR3: TGTGCCAGCAGCTTGGCGGGGCCCTACGAGCAGTACTTC. It specifies CASSLAGPYEQYF.

V usage is TRBV2 and J usage is TRBJ1-3, with D maybe TRBD1 (5 bases). Trimming removed 5 bases from V and 4 bases from J, with 21 bases in between. Germline lookup yields CDR1 SNHLY and CDR2 FYNNEI. The CDR3 covers 17 residues. The CDR3 protein is CASSLSAGAGSGNTIYF. CDR3 DNA sequence: TGTGCCAGCAGTTTGAGTGCTGGGGCTGGAAGCGGAAACACCATATATTTT.

V is TRBV27 and J is TRBJ1-1, with TRBD1 identical over 9 bases. Germline V gives CDR1 MNHEY, CDR2 SMNVEV (reference sequence). The ends lost 8 bases at V and 4 bases at J; junction bases unmatched: 5. This CDR3 spans 13 amino acids. CDR3 sequence (DNA): TGTGCCAGCCACAGGGGGCTGAGCACTGAAGCTTTCTTT. Translating gives CASHRGLSTEAFF.

This clonotype was seen only a few times. This chain uses TRBV13 with TRBJ2-5, with 9 nucleotides matching TRBD1. V was clipped by 1 base and J by 3 bases; unmatched bases: 6. The CDR3 sequence is 16 residues long. Germline V CDR1 and CDR2: PRHDT, FYEKMQ (reference sequence). Here the CDR3 reads CASSLAFGTGKETQYF. As DNA, the CDR3 is TGTGCCAGCAGCTTAGCCTTCGGGACAGGGAAAGAGACCCAGTACTTC.

The sample holds many counts of this clonotype. The J gene is TRBJ2-2, the V gene TRBV24-1; D is possibly TRBD1 or TRBD2 (6 bases each). V gave up 3 bases and J gave up 7 bases, with 8 bases separating them. The CDR3 consists of 13 residues. CDR1 KGHDR and CDR2 SFDVKD come from the germline V gene. The CDR3 here is CATSDRGDGELFF. CDR3 DNA: TGTGCCACCAGTGATAGGGGGGACGGGGAGCTGTTTTTT.

This clonotype came up once. This chain uses TRBV29-1 with TRBJ2-5, with 8 bases fitting TRBD1. Germline CDR1 SQVTM, CDR2 ANQGSEA. With 8 bases clipped from V and 4 bases from J, the junction kept 15 bases outside the gene matches. The CDR3 is made up of 15 amino acids. DNA of the CDR3: TGCAGCATTGGACAGGGAGGAGGTCAGGGAGAGACCCAGTACTTC. Translated: CSIGQGGGQGETQYF.

This clonotype was counted ten times or more. The chain links TRBV6-5 to TRBJ1-1; D is unresolved. CDR3 length: 15 residues. With 0 bases removed from V and 0 bases from J, the gap between germline ends came to 8 bases. Germline V gene lookup returns CDR1 MNHEY and CDR2 SVGAGI. This CDR3 reads CASSYSGRMNTEAFF. The CDR3, as DNA: TGTGCCAGCAGTTACTCGGGGAGGATGAACACTGAAGCTTTCTTT.

In its sample, this clonotype was seen a few times. This chain connects TRBV5-1 to TRBJ1-4, with D hard to call. Looked up from germline, CDR1 is SGHRS and CDR2 is YFSETQ. The V gene lost 0 bases and the J gene lost 0 bases, with 9 bases spanning the gap. There are 16 residues in the CDR3. The CDR3 is CASSLAGGTTNEKLFF. The DNA for the CDR3 is TGCGCCAGCAGCTTGGCCGGAGGGACAACTAATGAAAAACTGTTTTTT.